This T cell receptor beta chain appears in the sequencing data of a study of metastatic and nonmetastatic thyroid tumors. Turning to the study itself: From malignant and benign thyroid patients, repertoires in blood and in tumor or nodule tissue were compared.

Not a single patient had been given any form of treatment at any point before undergoing thyroid surgery. The V and J ends lost 2 bases and 0 bases respectively, with 2 bases between them. The CDR3 length is 14 residues. MiXCR was used by TCRdb to re-call the PCR reads. The sample records over 15,000 clones, 21% being singletons. Sequences were obtained from tumor tissue. The source is a female donor with papillary thyroid cancer or a benign thyroid nodule (not recorded which). Some clones in this sample may be carry-over from other donors' samples. The rearrangement joins TRBV12-3 or TRBV12-4 to TRBJ2-6; D not resolved. The DNA for the CDR3 is TGTGCCAGCAGTTTAAACTCTGGGGCCAACGTCCTGACTTTC. This gives the protein CASSLNSGANVLTF.